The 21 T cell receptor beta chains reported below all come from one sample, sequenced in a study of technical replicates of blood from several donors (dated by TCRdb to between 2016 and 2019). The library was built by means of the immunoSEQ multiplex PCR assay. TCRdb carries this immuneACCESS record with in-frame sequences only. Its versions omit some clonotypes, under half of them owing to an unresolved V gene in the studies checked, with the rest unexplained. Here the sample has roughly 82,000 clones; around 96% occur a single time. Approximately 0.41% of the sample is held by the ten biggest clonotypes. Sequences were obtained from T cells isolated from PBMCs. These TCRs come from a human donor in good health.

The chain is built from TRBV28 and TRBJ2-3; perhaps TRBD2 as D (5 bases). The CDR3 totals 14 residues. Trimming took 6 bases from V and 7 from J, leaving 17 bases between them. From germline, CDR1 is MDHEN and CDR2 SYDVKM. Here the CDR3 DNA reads TGTGCCAGCAGAGACCTAGCCGGGTCGAATACGCAGTATTTT. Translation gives CASRDLAGSNTQYF. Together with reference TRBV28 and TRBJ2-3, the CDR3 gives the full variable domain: DVKVTQSSRYLVKRTGEKVFLECVQDMDHENMFWYRQDPGLGLRLIYFSYDVKMKEKGDIPEGYSVSREKKERFSLILESASTNQTSMYLCASRDLAGSNTQYFGPGTRLTVL.

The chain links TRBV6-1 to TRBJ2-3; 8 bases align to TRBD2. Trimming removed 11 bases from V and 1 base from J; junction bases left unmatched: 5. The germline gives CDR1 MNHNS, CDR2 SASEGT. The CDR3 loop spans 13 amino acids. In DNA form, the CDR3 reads TGTGCCGCGACGCGGGGGGGCACAGATACGCAGTATTTT. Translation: CAATRGGTDTQYF.

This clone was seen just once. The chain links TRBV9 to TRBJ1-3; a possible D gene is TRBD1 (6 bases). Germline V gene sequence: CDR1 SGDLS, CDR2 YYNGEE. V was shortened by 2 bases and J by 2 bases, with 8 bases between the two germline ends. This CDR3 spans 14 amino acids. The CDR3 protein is CASSVTGPGNTIYF. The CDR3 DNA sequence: TGTGCCAGCAGCGTGACAGGTCCTGGAAACACCATATATTTT.

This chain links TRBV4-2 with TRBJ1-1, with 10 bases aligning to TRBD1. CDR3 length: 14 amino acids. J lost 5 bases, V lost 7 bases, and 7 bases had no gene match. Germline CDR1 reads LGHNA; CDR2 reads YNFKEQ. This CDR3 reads CASTWDRGGTEAFF. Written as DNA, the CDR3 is TGTGCCAGCACCTGGGACAGGGGAGGGACTGAAGCTTTCTTT.

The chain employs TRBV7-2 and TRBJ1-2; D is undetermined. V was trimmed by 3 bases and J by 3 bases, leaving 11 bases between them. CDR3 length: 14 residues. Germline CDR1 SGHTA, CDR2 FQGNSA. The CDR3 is CASSFTGEDYGYTF. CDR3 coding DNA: TGTGCCAGCAGCTTTACGGGAGAAGACTATGGCTACACCTTC.

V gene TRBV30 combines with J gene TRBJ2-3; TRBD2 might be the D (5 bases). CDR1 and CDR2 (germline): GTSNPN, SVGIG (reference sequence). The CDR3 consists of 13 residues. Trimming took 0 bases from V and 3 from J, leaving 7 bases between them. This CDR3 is CAWSVLVTDTQYF. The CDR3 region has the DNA TGTGCCTGGAGTGTACTAGTTACAGATACGCAGTATTTT. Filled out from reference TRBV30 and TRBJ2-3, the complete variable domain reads SQTIHQWPATLVQPVGSPLSLECTVEGTSNPNLYWYRQAAGRGLQLLFYSVGIGQISSEVPQNLSASRPQDRQFILSSKKLLLSDSGFYLCAWSVLVTDTQYFGPGTRLTVL.

The CDR3 protein is CASSSSGYQPQHF. The CDR3 coding sequence is TGTGCCAGCAGCTCGTCAGGGTATCAGCCCCAGCATTTT. The rearrangement uses TRBV7-9 and TRBJ1-5; TRBD1 might be the D (5 bases). This CDR3 is built from 13 residues. V dropped 4 bases and J dropped 5 bases, with 9 bases sitting between them. CDR1 and CDR2 (germline): SEHNR, FQNEAQ (reference sequence). Full variable domain (outside the CDR3, taken from reference TRBV7-9 and TRBJ1-5): DTGVSQNPRHKITKRGQNVTFRCDPISEHNRLYWYRQTLGQGPEFLTYFQNEAQLEKSRLLSDRFSAERPKGSFSTLEIQRTEQGDSAMYLCASSSSGYQPQHFGDGTRLSIL.

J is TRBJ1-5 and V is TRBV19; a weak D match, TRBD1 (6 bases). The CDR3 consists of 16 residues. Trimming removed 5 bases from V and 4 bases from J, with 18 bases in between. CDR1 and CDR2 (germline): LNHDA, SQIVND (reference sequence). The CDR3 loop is CASSGVGARSNQPQHF. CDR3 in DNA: TGTGCCAGTAGTGGAGTGGGGGCCCGGAGTAATCAGCCCCAGCATTTT.

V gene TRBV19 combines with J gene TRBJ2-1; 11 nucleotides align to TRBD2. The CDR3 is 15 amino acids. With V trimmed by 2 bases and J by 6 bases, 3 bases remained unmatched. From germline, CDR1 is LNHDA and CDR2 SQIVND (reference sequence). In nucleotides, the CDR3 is TGTGCCAGTAGTATAACTAGCGGGAGCGCCAATGAGCAGTTCTTC. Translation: CASSITSGSANEQFF.

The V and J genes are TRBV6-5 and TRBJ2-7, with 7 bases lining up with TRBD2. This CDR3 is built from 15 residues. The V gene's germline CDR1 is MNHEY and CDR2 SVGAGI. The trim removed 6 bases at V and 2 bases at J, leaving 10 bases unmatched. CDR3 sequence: CASRLIAGFAYEQYF. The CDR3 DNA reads TGTGCCAGCAGACTCATAGCGGGCTTTGCCTACGAGCAGTACTTC.

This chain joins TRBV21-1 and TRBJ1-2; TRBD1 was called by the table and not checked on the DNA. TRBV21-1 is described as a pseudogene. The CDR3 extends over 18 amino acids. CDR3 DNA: TGTGCCAGCAGTTCTCGCCCGTGTTCGGGACAGAGAAACTATGGCTACACCTTC. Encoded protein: CASSSRPCSGQRNYGYTF.

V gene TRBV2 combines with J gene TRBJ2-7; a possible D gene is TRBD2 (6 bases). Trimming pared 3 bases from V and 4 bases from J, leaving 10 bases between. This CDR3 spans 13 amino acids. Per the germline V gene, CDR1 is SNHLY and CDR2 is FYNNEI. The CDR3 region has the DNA TGTGCCAGCAGTGACCGGGGGACGTACGAGCAGTACTTC. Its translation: CASSDRGTYEQYF.

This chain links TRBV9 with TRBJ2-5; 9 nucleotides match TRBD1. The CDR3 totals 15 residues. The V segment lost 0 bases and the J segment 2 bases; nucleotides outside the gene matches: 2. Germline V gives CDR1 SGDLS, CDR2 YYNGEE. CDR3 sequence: CASSVEGTGQETQYF. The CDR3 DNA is TGTGCCAGCAGCGTAGAGGGGACAGGGCAAGAGACCCAGTACTTC.

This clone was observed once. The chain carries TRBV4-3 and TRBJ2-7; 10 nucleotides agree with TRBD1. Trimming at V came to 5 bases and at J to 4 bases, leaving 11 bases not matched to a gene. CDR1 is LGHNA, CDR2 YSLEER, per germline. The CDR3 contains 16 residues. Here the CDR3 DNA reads TGCGCCAGCAGCTTCCACTGGGACAGGGGAAATTACGAGCAGTACTTC. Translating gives CASSFHWDRGNYEQYF.

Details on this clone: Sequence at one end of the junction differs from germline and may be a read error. In nucleotides, the CDR3 is TGTGCCACCAGCAGAGAGTTTGCCAGGGCTTACGAGCTGTACTTC. This translates into CATSREFARAYELYF. The gene calls are TRBV15 and TRBJ2-7, with D possibly being TRBD1 (5 bases). CDR1 is LNHNV, CDR2 YYDKDF, per germline (reference sequence). The CDR3 consists of 15 residues.

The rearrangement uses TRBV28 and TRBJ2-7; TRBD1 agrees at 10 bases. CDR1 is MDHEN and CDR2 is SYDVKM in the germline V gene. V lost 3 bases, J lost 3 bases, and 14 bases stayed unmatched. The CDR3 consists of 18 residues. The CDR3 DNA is TGTGCCAGCAGTTTCTCTCGGATGGGACAGGGGATTCTCTACGAGCAGTACTTC. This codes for CASSFSRMGQGILYEQYF.

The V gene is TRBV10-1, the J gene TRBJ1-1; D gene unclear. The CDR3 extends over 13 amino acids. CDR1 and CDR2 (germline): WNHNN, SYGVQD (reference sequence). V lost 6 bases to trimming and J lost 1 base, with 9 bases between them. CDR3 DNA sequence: TGCGCCAGCAGCAATACACCGAACACTGAAGCTTTCTTT. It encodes CASSNTPNTEAFF.

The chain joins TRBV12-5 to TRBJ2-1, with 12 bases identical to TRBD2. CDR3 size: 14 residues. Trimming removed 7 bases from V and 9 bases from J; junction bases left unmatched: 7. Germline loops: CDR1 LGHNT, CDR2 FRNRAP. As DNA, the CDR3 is TGTGCTAGTGCCCTTAGACTAGCGGGAGTTGAGCAGTTCTTC. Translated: CASALRLAGVEQFF. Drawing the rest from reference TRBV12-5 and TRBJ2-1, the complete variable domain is DARVTQTPRHKVTEMGQEVTMRCQPILGHNTVFWYRQTMMQGLELLAYFRNRAPLDDSGMPKDRFSAEMPDATLATLKIQPSEPRDSAVYFCASALRLAGVEQFFGPGTRLTVL.

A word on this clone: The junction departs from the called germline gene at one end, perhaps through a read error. CDR3 amino acids: CASSAPRQGFTEAFF. In DNA form, the CDR3 reads TGTGCCAGCTCAGCACCTAGACAGGGTTTCACTGAAGCTTTCTTT. The V and J genes are TRBV18 and TRBJ1-1; 7 bases are a match to TRBD1. The CDR3 covers 15 residues. The germline V gene has CDR1 KGHSH and CDR2 LQKENI.

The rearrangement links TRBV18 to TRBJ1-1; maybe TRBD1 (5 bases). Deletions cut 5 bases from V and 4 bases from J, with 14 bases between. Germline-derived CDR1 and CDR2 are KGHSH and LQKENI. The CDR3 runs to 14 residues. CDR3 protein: CASSTEQRGTEAFF. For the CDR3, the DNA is TGTGCCAGCTCAACAGAGCAAAGGGGCACTGAAGCTTTCTTT.

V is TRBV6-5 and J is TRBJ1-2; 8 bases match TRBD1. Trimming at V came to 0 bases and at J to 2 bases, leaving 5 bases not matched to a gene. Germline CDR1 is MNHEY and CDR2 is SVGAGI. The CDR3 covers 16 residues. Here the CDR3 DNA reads TGTGCCAGCAGTTACTCGAATCGGGACAGGAACTATGGCTACACCTTC. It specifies CASSYSNRDRNYGYTF.